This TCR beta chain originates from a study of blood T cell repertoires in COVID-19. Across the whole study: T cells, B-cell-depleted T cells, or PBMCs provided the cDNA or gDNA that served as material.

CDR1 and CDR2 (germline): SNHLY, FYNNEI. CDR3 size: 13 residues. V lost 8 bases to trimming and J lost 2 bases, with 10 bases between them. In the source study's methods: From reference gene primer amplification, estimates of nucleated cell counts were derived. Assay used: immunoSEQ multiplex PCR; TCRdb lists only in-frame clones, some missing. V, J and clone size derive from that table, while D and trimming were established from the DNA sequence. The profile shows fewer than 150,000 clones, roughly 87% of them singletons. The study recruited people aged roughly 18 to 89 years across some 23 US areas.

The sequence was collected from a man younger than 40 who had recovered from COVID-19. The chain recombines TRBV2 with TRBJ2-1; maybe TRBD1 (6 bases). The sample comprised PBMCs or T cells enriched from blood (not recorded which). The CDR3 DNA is TGTGCCAGCCGGGACAATCCCTACAATGAGCAGTTCTTC. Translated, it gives CASRDNPYNEQFF.